What follows are 24 T cell receptor beta chains derived from one specimen sequenced in a study of cytomegalovirus exposure and HLA in healthy donors. The PCR used 60 Vbeta and 13 Jbeta primers. The method was immunoSEQ multiplex PCR; TCRdb's version includes in-frame clones alone and lacks a portion of them. In the table there are under 150,000 clones, 82% of which are singletons. The sample was PBMCs. The receptor set was obtained from a male donor in good health and CMV-seronegative.

This chain connects TRBV5-4 to TRBJ2-1; TRBD2 matches 9 bases. Germline CDR1 reads SGHNT; CDR2 reads YYREEE (reference sequence). The ends lost 4 bases at V and 8 bases at J; junction bases unmatched: 10. CDR3 length equals 15 residues. The CDR3 loop reads CASSHLSGSIDEQFF. Here the CDR3 DNA reads TGTGCCAGCAGCCACCTTAGCGGGAGTATCGATGAGCAGTTCTTC.

The chain links TRBV9 to TRBJ2-2; 7 bases fit TRBD1. The CDR3 is 16 residues long. Germline lookup yields CDR1 SGDLS and CDR2 YYNGEE. With 3 bases clipped from V and 1 base from J, the junction kept 6 bases outside the gene matches. In DNA form, the CDR3 reads TGTGCCAGCAGCGGAGGTTGGACAGGGAACACCGGGGAGCTGTTTTTT. Translated: CASSGGWTGNTGELFF.

J is TRBJ1-4 and V is TRBV6-5; no clear D. Trimming cost V 6 bases and J 8 bases, with 7 bases left between them. Germline-derived CDR1 and CDR2 are MNHEY and SVGAGI. CDR3 length equals 11 residues. The CDR3 loop reads CASREKEKLFF. The CDR3 DNA reads TGTGCCAGCAGGGAGAAGGAAAAACTGTTTTTT.

This clone was counted once. V and J are TRBV30 and TRBJ1-5; D is possibly TRBD1 (5 bases). Trimming took 0 bases from V and 6 from J, leaving 12 bases between them. The CDR3 totals 14 residues. Germline values: CDR1 GTSNPN, CDR2 SVGIG (reference sequence). The CDR3 loop reads CAWSVVGVGQPQHF. The CDR3 DNA sequence: TGTGCCTGGAGTGTAGTAGGGGTGGGTCAGCCCCAGCATTTT.

The genes are TRBV28 and TRBJ2-7; 7 bases fit TRBD2. Per germline, CDR1 MDHEN and CDR2 SYDVKM. The CDR3 is made up of 13 amino acids. V shed 6 bases and J 3 bases; nucleotides not matched to a gene: 5. CDR3 bases: TGTGCCAGCAGCGTAGCGGGCGGCTACGAGCAGTACTTC. It encodes CASSVAGGYEQYF. The full variable domain, in which reference TRBV28 and TRBJ2-7 provide the parts outside the CDR3, is DVKVTQSSRYLVKRTGEKVFLECVQDMDHENMFWYRQDPGLGLRLIYFSYDVKMKEKGDIPEGYSVSREKKERFSLILESASTNQTSMYLCASSVAGGYEQYFGPGTRLTVT.

The chain combines TRBV4-3 with TRBJ2-7, with 10 bases that match TRBD2. The CDR3 contains 16 residues. After removal of 0 bases from V and 13 bases from J, the junction contained 15 bases not matched to a gene. Looked up from germline, CDR1 is LGHNA and CDR2 is YSLEER. The CDR3 protein is CASSQEPGLALLPPYF. DNA for the CDR3: TGCGCCAGCAGCCAAGAGCCGGGACTAGCGTTACTTCCCCCCTACTTC.

With respect to this clone: The junction and the germline gene differ at one end; a read error may be behind it. The chain employs TRBV9 and TRBJ2-1; D is possibly TRBD2 (6 bases). The CDR3 consists of 12 residues. CDR1 and CDR2 (germline): SGDLS, YYNGEE. The CDR3 protein is CASSGGESTAVF. DNA for the CDR3: TGTGCCAGCAGCGGGGGGGAAAGTACGGCGGTCTTC.

The chain carries TRBV7-3 and TRBJ2-3; the match to TRBD2 covers 8 bases. V was pared by 5 bases and J by 1 base, with 2 bases of the junction left unmatched. Germline V CDR1 and CDR2: SGHTA, FQGTGA. This CDR3 is built from 14 residues. The DNA for the CDR3 is TGTGCCAGCAGCACGACTAGCGGCACAGATACGCAGTATTTT. This encodes CASSTTSGTDTQYF.

The rearrangement joins TRBV25-1 to TRBJ2-7; D gene uncertain. Germline values: CDR1 MGHDK, CDR2 SYGVNS. This CDR3 region has 11 residues. V dropped 7 bases and J dropped 2 bases, with 6 bases sitting between them. CDR3 DNA: TGTGCCAGCACCACAACCTACGAGCAGTACTTC. It specifies CASTTTYEQYF.

This sequence joins TRBV6-6 and TRBJ2-3; TRBD2 might be the D (5 bases). V gave up 7 bases and J gave up 2 bases, with 13 bases separating them. There are 14 residues in the CDR3. Germline values: CDR1 MNHNY, CDR2 SVGAGI (reference sequence). The CDR3 loop reads CASKRELPTDTQYF. In DNA form, the CDR3 reads TGTGCCAGCAAGAGGGAACTACCCACAGATACGCAGTATTTT.

This chain uses TRBV20-1 with TRBJ1-1; D is ambiguous. Trimming stripped 5 bases from V and 3 bases from J, with 4 bases between. Germline CDR1 DFQATT, CDR2 SNEGSKA (reference sequence). The CDR3 totals 10 residues. For the CDR3, the DNA is TGCAGTGCTCTAGACACTGAAGCTTTCTTT. Translating gives CSALDTEAFF.

The rearrangement links TRBV28 to TRBJ2-3; the match to TRBD1 covers 10 bases. Per germline, CDR1 MDHEN and CDR2 SYDVKM. After removal of 5 bases from V and 4 bases from J, the junction contained 3 bases not matched to a gene. CDR3 size: 14 residues. The CDR3 sequence: CASSGTGESDTQYF. The CDR3 nucleotides are TGTGCCAGCAGTGGGACAGGGGAATCAGATACGCAGTATTTT.

The CDR3 DNA reads TGTGCCAGCAGCCACACAGGGGGGGAATGGACTGCGAATGAGCAGTTCTTC. It translates to CASSHTGGEWTANEQFF. The chain carries TRBV13 and TRBJ2-1; D might be TRBD1 (8 bases). CDR1 is PRHDT, CDR2 FYEKMQ, per germline (reference sequence). Trimming left V 5 bases short and J 7 bases short, with 24 bases between. This CDR3 is built from 17 residues.

DNA for the CDR3: TGTGCCAGCACTAGCGGGAGGGGAGAGACCCAGTACTTC. This codes for CASTSGRGETQYF. The rearrangement joins TRBV6-5 to TRBJ2-5, with 12 bases matching TRBD2. Germline CDR1 is MNHEY and CDR2 is SVGAGI. The CDR3 is 13 amino acids. Trimming at V came to 7 bases and at J to 4 bases, leaving 1 base not matched to a gene.

This clone was observed a handful of times. V is TRBV6-5 and J is TRBJ2-6, with TRBD2 as a possible D gene (5 bases). V gave up 5 bases and J gave up 4 bases, with 6 bases separating them. This CDR3 spans 13 amino acids. CDR1 MNHEY and CDR2 SVGAGI come from the germline V gene. The CDR3 protein is CASSREGANVLTF. The CDR3 DNA reads as TGTGCCAGCAGTCGGGAAGGGGCCAACGTCCTGACTTTC.

The V gene is TRBV27, the J gene TRBJ1-5; D possibly corresponds to TRBD1 (5 bases). CDR1 is MNHEY and CDR2 is SMNVEV in the germline V gene (reference sequence). The CDR3 sequence is 15 residues long. V dropped 6 bases and J dropped 3 bases, with 15 bases sitting between them. The CDR3 spells CASSPLTASNQPQHF. CDR3 DNA: TGTGCCAGCAGCCCCCTGACAGCCTCCAATCAGCCCCAGCATTTT.

The chain couples TRBV7-6 to TRBJ2-5; the match to TRBD2 covers 9 bases. Trimming took 11 bases from V and 3 from J; bases not matched to a gene: 7. The CDR3 consists of 13 residues. Germline CDR1 is SGHVS and CDR2 is FNYEAQ. CDR3 nucleotide sequence: TGTGCCTCGGCTAGCGGGGTGAAAGAGACCCAGTACTTC. As protein: CASASGVKETQYF.

This chain uses TRBV19 with TRBJ2-3; 9 nucleotides line up with TRBD1. This CDR3 region has 15 residues. V shed 9 bases and J 2 bases; nucleotides not matched to a gene: 9. The germline CDR1 and CDR2 sequences are LNHDA and SQIVND (reference sequence). The CDR3, as DNA: TGTGCCAGAAGAGGGACAGGGCCTTACACAGATACGCAGTATTTT. Encoded protein: CARRGTGPYTDTQYF.

This chain links TRBV18 with TRBJ2-7; 9 nucleotides line up with TRBD1. After removal of 3 bases from V and 5 bases from J, the junction contained 5 bases not matched to a gene. The CDR3 has 14 amino acids. The germline V gene encodes CDR1 KGHSH and CDR2 LQKENI. For the CDR3, the DNA is TGTGCCAGCTCACCGGGACAGGGAATGGACGAGCAGTACTTC. Its translation is CASSPGQGMDEQYF.

This chain connects TRBV5-1 to TRBJ2-1; TRBD1 is a possible D gene (6 bases). The length of the CDR3 is 20 residues. V lost 1 base, J lost 2 bases, and 25 bases lay in between. CDR1 is SGHRS and CDR2 is YFSETQ in the germline V gene. DNA for the CDR3: TGCGCCAGCAGCTTGTCAACAGGGCCCGGGACGGGCGGTACCTACAATGAGCAGTTCTTC. Its translation: CASSLSTGPGTGGTYNEQFF.

This clone is a singleton in its sample. The chain recombines TRBV5-1 with TRBJ2-2, with D unresolved. V lost 0 bases to trimming and J lost 3 bases, with 6 bases between them. This CDR3 is built from 14 residues. Germline values: CDR1 SGHRS, CDR2 YFSETQ. CDR3 DNA sequence: TGCGCCAGCAGCTTGGCCCGTTACACCGGGGAGCTGTTTTTT. Its translation: CASSLARYTGELFF. The entire variable domain, with the rest obtained from reference TRBV5-1 and TRBJ2-2, is as follows: KAGVTQTPRYLIKTRGQQVTLSCSPISGHRSVSWYQQTPGQGLQFLFEYFSETQRNKGNFPGRFSGRQFSNSRSEMNVSTLELGDSALYLCASSLARYTGELFFGEGSRLTVL.

The rearrangement uses TRBV4-1 and TRBJ1-2, with D possibly TRBD1 on 5 matching bases. The ends were cut back, 0 bases at V and 4 bases at J, with 9 bases in the middle. Germline V CDR1 and CDR2: MGHRA, YSYEKL. The CDR3 sequence is 14 residues long. CDR3 in amino acids: CASSQDPQGYGYTF. The CDR3 nucleotides are TGCGCCAGCAGCCAAGACCCCCAGGGCTATGGCTACACCTTC.

This sequence joins TRBV4-3 and TRBJ2-3; TRBD2 aligns across 10 bases. Trimming cost V 1 base and J 6 bases; bases outside gene matches: 10. Germline V lookup: CDR1 LGHNA, CDR2 YSLEER. The CDR3 covers 17 residues. In nucleotides, the CDR3 is TGCGCCAGCAGCCAAGTTGCGGTCTCTAGCGGGAGTGATACGCAGTATTTT. This translates into CASSQVAVSSGSDTQYF.

This chain connects TRBV5-1 to TRBJ1-5; D remains ambiguous. The CDR3 runs 14 residues. Deletions cut 0 bases from V and 5 bases from J, with 9 bases between. Germline assignment: CDR1 SGHRS and CDR2 YFSETQ. This chain's CDR3 is CASSLGGGHQPQHF. The CDR3 nucleotides read TGCGCCAGCAGCTTGGGCGGAGGCCATCAGCCCCAGCATTTT.